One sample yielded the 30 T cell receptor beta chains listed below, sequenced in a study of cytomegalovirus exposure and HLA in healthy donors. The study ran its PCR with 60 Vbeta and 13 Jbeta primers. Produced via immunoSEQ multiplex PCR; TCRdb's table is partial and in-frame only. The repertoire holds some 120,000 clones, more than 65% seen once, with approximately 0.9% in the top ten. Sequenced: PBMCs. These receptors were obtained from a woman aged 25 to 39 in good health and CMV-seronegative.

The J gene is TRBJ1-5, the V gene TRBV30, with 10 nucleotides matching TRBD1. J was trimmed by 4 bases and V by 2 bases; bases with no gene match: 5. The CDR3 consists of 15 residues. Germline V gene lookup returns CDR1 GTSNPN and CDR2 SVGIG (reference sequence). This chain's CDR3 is CAWSPGQGMNQPQHF. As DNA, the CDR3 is TGTGCCTGGAGTCCGGGACAGGGGATGAATCAGCCCCAGCATTTT.

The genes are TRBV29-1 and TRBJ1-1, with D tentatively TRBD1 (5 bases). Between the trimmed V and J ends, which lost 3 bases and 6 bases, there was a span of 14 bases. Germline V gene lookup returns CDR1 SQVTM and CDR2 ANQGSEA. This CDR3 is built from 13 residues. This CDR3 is CSVERGRTAEAFF. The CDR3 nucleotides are TGCAGCGTTGAGCGGGGGAGAACGGCTGAAGCTTTCTTT. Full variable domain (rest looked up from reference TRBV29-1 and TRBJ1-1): SAVISQKPSRDICQRGTSLTIQCQVDSQVTMMFWYRQQPGQSLTLIATANQGSEATYESGFVIDKFPISRPNLTFSTLTVSNMSPEDSSIYLCSVERGRTAEAFFGQGTRLTVV.

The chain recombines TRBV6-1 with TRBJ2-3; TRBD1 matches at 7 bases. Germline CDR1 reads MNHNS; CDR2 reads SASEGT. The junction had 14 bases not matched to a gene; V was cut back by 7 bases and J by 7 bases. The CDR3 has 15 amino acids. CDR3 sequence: CASNPGQRTQNTQYF. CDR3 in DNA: TGTGCCAGCAATCCGGGACAGCGGACCCAAAATACGCAGTATTTT.

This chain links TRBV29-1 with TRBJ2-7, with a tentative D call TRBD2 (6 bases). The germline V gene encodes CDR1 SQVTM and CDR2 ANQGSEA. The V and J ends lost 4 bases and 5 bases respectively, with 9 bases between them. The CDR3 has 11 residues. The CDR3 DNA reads TGCAGCGTTGGCGGAGGGGACGAGCAGTACTTC. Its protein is CSVGGGDEQYF.

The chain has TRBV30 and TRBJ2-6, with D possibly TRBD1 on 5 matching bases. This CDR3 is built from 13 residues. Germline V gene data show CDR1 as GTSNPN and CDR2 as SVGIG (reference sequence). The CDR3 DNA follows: TGTGCGGGGCTGGGGTCTGGGGCCAACGTCCTGACTTTC. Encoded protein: CAGLGSGANVLTF.

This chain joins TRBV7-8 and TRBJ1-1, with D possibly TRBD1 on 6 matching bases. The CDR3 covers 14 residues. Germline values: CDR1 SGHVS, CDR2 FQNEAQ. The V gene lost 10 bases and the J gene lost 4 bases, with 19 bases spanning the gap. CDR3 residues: CATAPRVQGTEAFF. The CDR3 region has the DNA TGTGCCACGGCTCCCAGGGTACAGGGCACTGAAGCTTTCTTT.

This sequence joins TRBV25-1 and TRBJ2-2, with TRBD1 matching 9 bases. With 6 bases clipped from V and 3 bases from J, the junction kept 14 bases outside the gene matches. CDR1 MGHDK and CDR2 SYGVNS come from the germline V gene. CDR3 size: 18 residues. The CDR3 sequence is CASRGRDRAFPDTGELFF. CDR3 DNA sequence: TGTGCCAGCAGGGGGCGGGACAGGGCATTTCCCGACACCGGGGAGCTGTTTTTT.

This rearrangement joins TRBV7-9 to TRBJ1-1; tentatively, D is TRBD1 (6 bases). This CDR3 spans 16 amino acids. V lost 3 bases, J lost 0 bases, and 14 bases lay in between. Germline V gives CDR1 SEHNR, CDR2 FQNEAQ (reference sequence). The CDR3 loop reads CASSFWSGGMNTEAFF. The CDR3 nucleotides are TGTGCCAGCAGCTTCTGGTCTGGGGGCATGAACACTGAAGCTTTCTTT.

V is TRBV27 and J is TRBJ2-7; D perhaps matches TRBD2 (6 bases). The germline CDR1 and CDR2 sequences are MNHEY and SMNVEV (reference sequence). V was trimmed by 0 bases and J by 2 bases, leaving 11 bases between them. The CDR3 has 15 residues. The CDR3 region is CASSLSTGGPYEQYF. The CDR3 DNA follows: TGTGCCAGCAGTTTATCGACCGGAGGGCCCTACGAGCAGTACTTC.

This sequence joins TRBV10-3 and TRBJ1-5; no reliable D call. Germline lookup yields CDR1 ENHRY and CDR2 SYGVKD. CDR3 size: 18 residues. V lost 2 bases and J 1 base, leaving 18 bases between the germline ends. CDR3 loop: CAISEAAGGFLSNQPQHF. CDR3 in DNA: TGTGCCATCAGTGAGGCCGCCGGAGGATTCTTGAGCAATCAGCCCCAGCATTTT.

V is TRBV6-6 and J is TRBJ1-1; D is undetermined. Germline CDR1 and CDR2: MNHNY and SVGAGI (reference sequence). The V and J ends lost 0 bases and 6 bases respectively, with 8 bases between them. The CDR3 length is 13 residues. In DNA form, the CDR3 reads TGTGCCAGCAGTTACTCTTTCGGGGCTGAAGCTTTCTTT. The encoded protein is CASSYSFGAEAFF.

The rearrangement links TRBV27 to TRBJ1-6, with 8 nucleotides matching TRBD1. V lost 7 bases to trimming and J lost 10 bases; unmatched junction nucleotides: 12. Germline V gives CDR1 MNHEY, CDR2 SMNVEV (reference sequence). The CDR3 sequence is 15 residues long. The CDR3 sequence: CASTTLTGDPSPLHF. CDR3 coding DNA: TGTGCCAGCACCACCCTGACAGGGGACCCATCACCCCTCCACTTT.

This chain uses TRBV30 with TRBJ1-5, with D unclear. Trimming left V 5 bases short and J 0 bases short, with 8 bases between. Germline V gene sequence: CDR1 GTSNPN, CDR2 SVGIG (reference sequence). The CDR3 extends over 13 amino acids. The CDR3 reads CAWAKNSNQPQHF. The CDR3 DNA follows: TGTGCCTGGGCTAAGAATAGCAATCAGCCCCAGCATTTT.

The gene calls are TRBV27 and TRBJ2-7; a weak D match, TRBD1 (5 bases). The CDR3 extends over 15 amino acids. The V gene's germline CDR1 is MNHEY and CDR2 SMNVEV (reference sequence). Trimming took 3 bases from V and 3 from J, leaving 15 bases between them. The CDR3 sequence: CASSFERGILYEQYF. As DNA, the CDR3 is TGTGCCAGCAGTTTTGAAAGGGGTATTCTCTACGAGCAGTACTTC.

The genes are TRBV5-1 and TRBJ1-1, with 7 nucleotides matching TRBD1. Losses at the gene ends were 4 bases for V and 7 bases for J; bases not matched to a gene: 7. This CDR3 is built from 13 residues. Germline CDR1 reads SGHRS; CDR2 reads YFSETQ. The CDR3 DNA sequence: TGCGCCAGCAGCCTGCGGGACAGCCGTGAAGCTTTCTTT. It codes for CASSLRDSREAFF.

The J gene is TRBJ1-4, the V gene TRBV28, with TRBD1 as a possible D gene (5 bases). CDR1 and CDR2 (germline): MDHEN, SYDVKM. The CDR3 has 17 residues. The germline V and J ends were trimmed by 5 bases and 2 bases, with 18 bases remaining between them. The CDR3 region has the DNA TGTGCCAGCAGTACCGCGGACAAAAGGGCTACTAATGAAAAACTGTTTTTT. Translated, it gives CASSTADKRATNEKLFF.

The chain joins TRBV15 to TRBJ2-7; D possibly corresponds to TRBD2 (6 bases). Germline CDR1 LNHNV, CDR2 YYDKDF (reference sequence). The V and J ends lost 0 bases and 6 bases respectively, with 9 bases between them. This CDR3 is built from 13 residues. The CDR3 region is CATSRDGGGEQYF. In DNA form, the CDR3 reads TGTGCCACCAGCAGAGATGGGGGAGGCGAGCAGTACTTC.

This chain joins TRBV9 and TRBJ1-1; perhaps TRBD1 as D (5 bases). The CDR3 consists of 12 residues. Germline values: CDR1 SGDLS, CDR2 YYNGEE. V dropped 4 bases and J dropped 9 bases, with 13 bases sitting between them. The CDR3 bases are TGTGCCAGCAGCCCTTGGGGGGACCAAGCTTTCTTT. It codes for CASSPWGDQAFF.

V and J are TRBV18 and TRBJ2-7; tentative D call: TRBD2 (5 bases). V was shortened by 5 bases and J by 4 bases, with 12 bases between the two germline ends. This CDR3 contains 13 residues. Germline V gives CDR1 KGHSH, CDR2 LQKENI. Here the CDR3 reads CASSWGEGYEQYF. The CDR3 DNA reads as TGTGCCAGCTCATGGGGAGAGGGATACGAGCAGTACTTC.

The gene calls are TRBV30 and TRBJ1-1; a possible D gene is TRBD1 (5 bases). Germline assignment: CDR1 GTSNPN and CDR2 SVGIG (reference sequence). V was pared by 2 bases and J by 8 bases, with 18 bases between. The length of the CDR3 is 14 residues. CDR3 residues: CAWSMAGTGDEAFF. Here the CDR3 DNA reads TGTGCCTGGAGTATGGCGGGGACGGGTGACGAAGCTTTCTTT.

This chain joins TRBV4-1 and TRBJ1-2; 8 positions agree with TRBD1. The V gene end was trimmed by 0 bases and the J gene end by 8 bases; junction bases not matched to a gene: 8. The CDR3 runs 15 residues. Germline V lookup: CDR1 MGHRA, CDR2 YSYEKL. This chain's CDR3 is CASSQEQQGASGYTF. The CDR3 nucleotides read TGCGCCAGCAGCCAAGAGCAGCAGGGGGCCTCCGGCTACACCTTC.

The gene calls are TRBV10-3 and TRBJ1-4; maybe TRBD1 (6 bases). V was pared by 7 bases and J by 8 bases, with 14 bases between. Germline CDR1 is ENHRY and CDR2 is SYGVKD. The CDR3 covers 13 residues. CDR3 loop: CAIKQGEGEKLFF. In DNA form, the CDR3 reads TGTGCCATCAAACAGGGCGAAGGCGAAAAACTGTTTTTT.

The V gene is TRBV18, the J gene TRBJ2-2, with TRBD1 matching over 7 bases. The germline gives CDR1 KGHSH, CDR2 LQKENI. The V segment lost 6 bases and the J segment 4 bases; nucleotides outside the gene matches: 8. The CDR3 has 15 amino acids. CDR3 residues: CASSPVGQSTGELFF. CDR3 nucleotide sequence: TGTGCCAGCTCCCCGGTGGGACAGAGCACCGGGGAGCTGTTTTTT.

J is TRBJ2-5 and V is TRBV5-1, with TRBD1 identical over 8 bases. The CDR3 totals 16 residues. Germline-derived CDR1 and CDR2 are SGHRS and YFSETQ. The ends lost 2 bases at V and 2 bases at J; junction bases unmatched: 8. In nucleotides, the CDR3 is TGCGCCAGCAGCTTCCCGGGACAGGATTTGCAAGAGACCCAGTACTTC. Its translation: CASSFPGQDLQETQYF.

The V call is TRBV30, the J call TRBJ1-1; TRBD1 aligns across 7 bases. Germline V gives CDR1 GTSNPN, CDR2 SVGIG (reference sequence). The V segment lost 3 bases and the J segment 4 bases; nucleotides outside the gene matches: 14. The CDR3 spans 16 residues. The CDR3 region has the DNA TGTGCCTGGAGGAGGCGAGGGGGCGGATTGGGCACTGAAGCTTTCTTT. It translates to CAWRRRGGGLGTEAFF.

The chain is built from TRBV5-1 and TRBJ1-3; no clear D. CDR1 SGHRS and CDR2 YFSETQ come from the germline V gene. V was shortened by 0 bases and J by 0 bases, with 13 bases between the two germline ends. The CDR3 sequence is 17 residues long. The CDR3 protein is CASSLGANYLSGNTIYF. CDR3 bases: TGCGCCAGCAGCTTGGGCGCAAACTATCTCTCTGGAAACACCATATATTTT.

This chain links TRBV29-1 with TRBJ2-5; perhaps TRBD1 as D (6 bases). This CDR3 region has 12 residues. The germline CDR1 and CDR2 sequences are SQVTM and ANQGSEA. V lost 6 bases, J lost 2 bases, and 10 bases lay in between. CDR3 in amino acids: CSVTGQQETQYF. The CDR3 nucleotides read TGCAGCGTGACTGGACAGCAAGAGACCCAGTACTTC.

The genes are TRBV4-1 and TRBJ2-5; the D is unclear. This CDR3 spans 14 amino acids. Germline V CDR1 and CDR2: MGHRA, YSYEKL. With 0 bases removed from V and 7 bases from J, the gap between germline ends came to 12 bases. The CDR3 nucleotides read TGCGCCAGCAGCCAAGAATATCTCCCAGGGACCCAGTACTTC. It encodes CASSQEYLPGTQYF.

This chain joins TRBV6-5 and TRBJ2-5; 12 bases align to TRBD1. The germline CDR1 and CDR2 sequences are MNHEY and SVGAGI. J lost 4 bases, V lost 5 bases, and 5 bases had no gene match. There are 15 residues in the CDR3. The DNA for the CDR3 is TGTGCCAGCAGTCCCGGGACAGGGGGCCCAGAGACCCAGTACTTC. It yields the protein CASSPGTGGPETQYF.

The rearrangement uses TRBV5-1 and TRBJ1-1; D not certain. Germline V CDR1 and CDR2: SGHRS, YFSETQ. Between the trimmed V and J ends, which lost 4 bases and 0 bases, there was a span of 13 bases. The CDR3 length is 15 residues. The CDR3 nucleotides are TGCGCCAGCAGCCTAGACCACACAATGAACACTGAAGCTTTCTTT. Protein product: CASSLDHTMNTEAFF.